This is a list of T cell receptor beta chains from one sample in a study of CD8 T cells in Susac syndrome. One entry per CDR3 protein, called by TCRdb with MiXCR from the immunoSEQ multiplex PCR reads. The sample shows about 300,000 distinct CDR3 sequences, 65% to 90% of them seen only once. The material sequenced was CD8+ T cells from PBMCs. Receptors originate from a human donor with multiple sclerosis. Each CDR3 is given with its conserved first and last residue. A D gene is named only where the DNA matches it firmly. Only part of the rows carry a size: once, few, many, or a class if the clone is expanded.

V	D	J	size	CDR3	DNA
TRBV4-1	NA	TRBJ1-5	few	CASSQEGQGWQPQHF	TGCGCCAGCAGCCAAGAAGGGCAGGGCTGGCAGCCCCAGCATTTT
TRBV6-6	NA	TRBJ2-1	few	CASSYQGGYNEQFF	TGTGCCAGCAGTTACCAAGGAGGTTACAATGAGCAGTTCTTC
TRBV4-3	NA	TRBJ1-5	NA	CASSQEWLSTRQPQHF	TGCGCCAGCAGCCAAGAATGGCTAAGTACCCGTCAGCCCCAGCATTTT
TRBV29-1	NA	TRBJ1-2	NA	CSAPLGFNYGYTF	TGCAGCGCCCCGCTCGGGTTTAACTATGGCTACACCTTC
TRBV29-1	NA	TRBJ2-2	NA	CSAPGGSNTGELFF	TGCAGCGCCCCTGGGGGATCGAACACCGGGGAGCTGTTTTTT
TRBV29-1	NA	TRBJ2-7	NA	CSVWGYEQYF	TGCAGCGTATGGGGATACGAGCAGTACTTC
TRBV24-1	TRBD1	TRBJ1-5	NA	CATSDTGEPQPQHF	TGTGCCACCAGTGACACAGGGGAACCGCAGCCCCAGCATTTT
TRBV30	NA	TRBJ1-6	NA	CAWSVGYNSPLHF	TGTGCCTGGAGTGTTGGTTATAATTCACCCCTCCACTTT
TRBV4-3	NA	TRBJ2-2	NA	CASSQYDLVDGTGELFF	TGCGCCAGCAGCCAATACGATCTCGTTGACGGGACCGGGGAGCTGTTTTTT
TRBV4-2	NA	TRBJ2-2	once	CASSRYGLGKDTGELFF	TGTGCCAGCAGCCGGTACGGACTGGGGAAGGACACCGGGGAGCTGTTTTTT
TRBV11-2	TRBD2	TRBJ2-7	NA	CASSIYPRTSGSYEQYF	TGTGCCAGCAGCATATACCCCAGGACTAGCGGGAGTTACGAGCAGTACTTC
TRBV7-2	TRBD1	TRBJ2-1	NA	CASSFRGRTSYNEQFF	TGTGCCAGCAGCTTCAGGGGGAGAACGTCCTACAATGAGCAGTTCTTC
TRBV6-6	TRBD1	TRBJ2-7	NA	CASRAGTGGEQYF	TGTGCCAGCAGAGCCGGGACAGGGGGCGAGCAGTACTTC
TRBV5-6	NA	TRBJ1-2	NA	CASSLASQGRGYTF	TGTGCCAGCAGCTTGGCCTCGCAGGGGAGAGGCTACACCTTC
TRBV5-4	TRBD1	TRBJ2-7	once	CASSFMQGAWSYEQYF	TGTGCCAGCAGCTTTATGCAGGGGGCTTGGTCCTACGAGCAGTACTTC
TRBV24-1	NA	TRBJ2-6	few	CATSDFNSGANVLTF	TGTGCCACCAGTGATTTTAACTCTGGGGCCAACGTCCTGACTTTC
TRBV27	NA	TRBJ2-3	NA	CASNHLSSTDTQYF	TGTGCCAGCAACCACCTCTCTAGCACAGATACGCAGTATTTT
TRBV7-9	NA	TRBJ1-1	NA	CASSGGVNTEAFF	TGTGCCAGCAGCGGGGGGGTCAACACTGAAGCTTTCTTT
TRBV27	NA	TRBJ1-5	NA	CASSFKGEYSNQPQHF	TGTGCCAGCAGTTTTAAGGGGGAATATAGCAATCAGCCCCAGCATTTT
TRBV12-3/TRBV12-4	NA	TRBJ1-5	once	CASTSGGPDQPQHF	TGTGCCAGCACCAGTGGGGGGCCCGATCAGCCCCAGCATTTT
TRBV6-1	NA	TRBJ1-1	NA	CASSSSGRVTEAFF	TGTGCCAGCAGCTCCTCAGGGAGGGTGACTGAAGCTTTCTTT
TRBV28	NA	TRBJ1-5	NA	CASRKYSNQPQHF	TGTGCCAGCAGAAAATATAGCAATCAGCCCCAGCATTTT
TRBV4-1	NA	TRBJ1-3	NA	CASSQDPESGNTIYF	TGCGCCAGCAGCCAAGATCCCGAATCTGGAAACACCATATATTTT
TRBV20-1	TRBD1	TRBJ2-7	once	CSACPPTGGSYEQYF	TGCAGTGCTTGCCCCCCCACAGGGGGCTCCTACGAGCAGTACTTC
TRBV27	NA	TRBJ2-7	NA	CASSSQREQYF	TGTGCCAGCAGTTCTCAGCGGGAGCAGTACTTC
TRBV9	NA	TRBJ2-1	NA	CASSVLGLAVAYNEQFF	TGTGCCAGCAGCGTCCTCGGTTTAGCCGTAGCCTACAATGAGCAGTTCTTC
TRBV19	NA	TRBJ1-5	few	CAATQGNQPQHF	TGTGCGGCGACACAAGGCAATCAGCCTCAGCATTTT
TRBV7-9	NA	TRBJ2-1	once	CASSSPYDYGMYNEQFF	TGTGCCAGCAGCTCCCCTTATGACTACGGCATGTACAATGAGCAGTTCTTC
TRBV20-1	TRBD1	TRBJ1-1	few	CSAETGTGKTEAFF	TGCAGTGCGGAGACCGGGACAGGGAAGACTGAAGCTTTCTTT
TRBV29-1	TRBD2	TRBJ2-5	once	CSLRGLAQSQETQYF	TGCAGCCTCCGGGGACTAGCACAAAGTCAAGAGACCCAGTACTTC
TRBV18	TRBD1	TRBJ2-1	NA	CASSQGQGVNNEQFF	TGTGCCAGCTCACAGGGACAGGGGGTGAACAATGAGCAGTTCTTC
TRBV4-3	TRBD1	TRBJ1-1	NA	CASSIISRTGGPTEAFF	TGCGCCAGCAGCATTATATCTCGGACAGGGGGCCCCACTGAAGCTTTCTTT
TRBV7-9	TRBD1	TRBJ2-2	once	CASRAGTGTGELFF	TGTGCCAGCAGAGCCGGGACAGGGACCGGGGAGCTGTTTTTT
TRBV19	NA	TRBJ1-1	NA	CASSISGGATEAFF	TGTGCCAGTAGTATTAGTGGGGGCGCAACTGAAGCTTTCTTT
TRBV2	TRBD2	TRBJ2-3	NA	CASFHAGLAGVTDTQYF	TGTGCCAGCTTCCACGCGGGACTAGCGGGGGTAACAGATACGCAGTATTTT
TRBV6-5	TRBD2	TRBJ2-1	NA	CASSYSARGSGNEQFF	TGTGCCAGCAGTTACTCAGCGCGCGGGAGTGGCAATGAGCAGTTCTTC
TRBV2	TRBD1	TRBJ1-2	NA	CASRGTDILYGYTF	TGTGCCAGCAGGGGGACAGACATCCTTTATGGCTACACCTTC
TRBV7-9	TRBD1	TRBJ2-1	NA	CASSLGQGDYNEQFF	TGTGCCAGCAGCTTAGGACAGGGGGACTACAATGAGCAGTTCTTC
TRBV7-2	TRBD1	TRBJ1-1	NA	CASSLDVQGAYGDTEAFF	TGTGCCAGCAGCTTAGACGTACAGGGGGCGTATGGGGACACTGAAGCTTTCTTT
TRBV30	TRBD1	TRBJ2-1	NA	CAWSTGGAGNEQFF	TGTGCCTGGAGCACAGGGGGCGCCGGCAATGAGCAGTTCTTC
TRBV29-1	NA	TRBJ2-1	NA	CSVKVNLDEQFF	TGCAGCGTTAAGGTTAATTTAGATGAGCAGTTTTTC
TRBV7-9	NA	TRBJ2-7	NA	CASSLGPGFYEQYF	TGTGCCAGCAGCTTGGGCCCCGGGTTCTACGAGCAGTACTTC
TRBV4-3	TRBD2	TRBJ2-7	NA	CASSPALAEYYEQYF	TGCGCCAGCAGTCCTGCACTAGCGGAATACTACGAGCAGTACTTC
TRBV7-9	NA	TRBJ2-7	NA	CASSLEAGFSYEQYF	TGTGCCAGCAGCTTAGAGGCAGGGTTCTCCTACGAGCAGTACTTC
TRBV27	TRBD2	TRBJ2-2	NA	CASSLSPPRAGATGELFF	TGTGCCAGCAGTTTATCCCCCCCTCGAGCGGGGGCCACCGGGGAGCTGTTTTTT
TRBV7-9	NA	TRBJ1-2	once	CASSSYFRGRDGYTF	TGTGCCAGCAGCTCCTACTTCAGGGGAAGGGATGGCTACACCTTC
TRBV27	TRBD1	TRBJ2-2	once	CASSYRGPGELFF	TGTGCCAGCAGTTACAGGGGTCCCGGGGAGCTGTTTTTT
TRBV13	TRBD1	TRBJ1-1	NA	CASRPGTGGDLTEAFF	TGTGCCAGCAGGCCCGGGACAGGGGGCGATTTAACTGAAGCTTTCTTT
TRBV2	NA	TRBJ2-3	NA	CASSTGIDTQYF	TGTGCCAGCAGTACAGGGATTGATACGCAGTATTTT
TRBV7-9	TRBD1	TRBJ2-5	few	CASSPPGQGQETQYF	TGTGCCAGCAGTCCACCGGGACAGGGCCAAGAGACCCAGTACTTC
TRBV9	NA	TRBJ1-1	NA	CASSGNSPEAFF	TGTGCCAGCAGCGGAAACAGTCCTGAAGCTTTCTTT
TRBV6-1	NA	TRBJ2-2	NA	CASSDREQRANTGELFF	TGTGCCAGCAGTGACAGGGAACAACGCGCCAACACCGGGGAGCTGTTTTTT
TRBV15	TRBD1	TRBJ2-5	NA	CATSRDRGQETQYF	TGTGCCACCAGCAGGGACAGGGGGCAAGAGACCCAGTACTTC